These 17 T cell receptor beta chains originate from one sample sequenced in a study of OX40 agonist ivuxolimab in advanced cancers. Clones were read by immunoSEQ multiplex PCR, and TCRdb kept only the in-frame ones, dropping some. This table holds 40,000 to 60,000 clones, around 84% found once. The specimen was CD4+ or CD8+ T cells sorted from blood, collected in a trial of the OX40 agonist ivuxolimab. These receptors originate from an adult with an advanced solid tumor such as melanoma, head and neck, liver or kidney cancer.

This clone was counted once. V and J are TRBV6-5 and TRBJ2-5; D may match TRBD1 or TRBD2 (5 bases each). This CDR3 region has 12 residues. The V end was cut by 10 bases, the J end by 5 bases, with 14 bases between. Germline CDR1 reads MNHEY; CDR2 reads SVGAGI. In DNA, the CDR3 is TGTGCCATCGGGGCGGCAGGGGAGACCCAGTACTTC. It yields the protein CAIGAAGETQYF.

The chain couples TRBV18 to TRBJ1-3; D perhaps matches TRBD1 (5 bases). This CDR3 spans 17 amino acids. V lost 1 base and J 2 bases, leaving 15 bases between the germline ends. Looked up from germline, CDR1 is KGHSH and CDR2 is LQKENI. The CDR3 nucleotides are TGTGCCAGCTCACCACGCAGGGAGATGGGTCCTGGAAACACCATATATTTT. It yields the protein CASSPRREMGPGNTIYF.

The rearrangement joins TRBV2 to TRBJ1-4; 9 positions match TRBD1. Germline V CDR1 and CDR2: SNHLY, FYNNEI. Losses at the gene ends were 8 bases for V and 4 bases for J; bases not matched to a gene: 5. CDR3 size: 14 residues. CDR3 in amino acids: CASSKDRGNEKLFF. The DNA for the CDR3 is TGTGCCAGCTCCAAGGACAGGGGTAATGAAAAACTGTTTTTT.

This clone is a singleton in its sample. This sequence joins TRBV7-2 and TRBJ2-3, with 9 bases aligning to TRBD2. Per the germline V gene, CDR1 is SGHTA and CDR2 is FQGNSA. The CDR3 is 17 amino acids. Trimming cost V 5 bases and J 1 base; bases outside gene matches: 10. The CDR3 nucleotides are TGTGCCAGCAGCCTACCTCGGCGGGGGGGTGGCACAGATACGCAGTATTTT. It codes for CASSLPRRGGGTDTQYF.

The chain recombines TRBV6-5 with TRBJ2-7; possible D gene TRBD1, 6 bases. Per germline, CDR1 MNHEY and CDR2 SVGAGI. V lost 7 bases, J lost 0 bases, and 10 bases lay in between. The CDR3 length is 13 residues. DNA for the CDR3: TGTGCCAGCACGTCGGACAGCTCCTACGAGCAGTACTTC. It codes for CASTSDSSYEQYF.

The V gene is TRBV7-9, the J gene TRBJ2-4; D gene unclear. Germline V gene lookup returns CDR1 SEHNR and CDR2 FQNEAQ (reference sequence). V lost 5 bases, J lost 0 bases, and 17 bases lay in between. This CDR3 comprises 17 residues. The CDR3 protein is CASSTSGGSLAKNIQYF. In nucleotides, the CDR3 is TGTGCCAGCAGCACCTCGGGCGGTTCTCTAGCCAAAAACATTCAGTACTTC.

This clone was seen more than once but under ten times. CDR3 sequence (DNA): TGCAGTGCTAGACAGCTTGAAGCTTTCTTT. Encoded protein: CSARQLEAFF. V gene TRBV20-1 combines with J gene TRBJ1-1; D gene uncertain. Trimming took off 2 bases at V and 7 bases at J, with 5 bases between the two ends. The length of the CDR3 is 10 residues. The germline V gene has CDR1 DFQATT and CDR2 SNEGSKA (reference sequence).

The CDR3 loop is CASSPDSSYNEQFF. The CDR3 coding sequence is TGTGCCAGCAGCCCCGACAGCTCCTACAATGAGCAGTTCTTC. The chain combines TRBV7-3 with TRBJ2-1; perhaps TRBD1 as D (5 bases). The germline gives CDR1 SGHTA, CDR2 FQGTGA. The CDR3 has 14 amino acids. Trimming cost V 5 bases and J 0 bases, with 8 bases left between them.

V gene TRBV11-3 combines with J gene TRBJ2-1; 10 nucleotides align to TRBD2. V was clipped by 5 bases and J by 8 bases; unmatched bases: 9. The germline CDR1 and CDR2 sequences are SGHNT and YENEEA. This CDR3 comprises 15 residues. CDR3 coding DNA: TGTGCCAGCAGCAGCGGGGGGGCCCCGGGCGATGAGCAGTTCTTC. This codes for CASSSGGAPGDEQFF.

The CDR3 protein is CASSPGQGGNQPQHF. The CDR3 bases are TGTGCCAGCTCACCGGGACAGGGGGGCAATCAGCCCCAGCATTTT. The V and J genes are TRBV18 and TRBJ1-5, with 11 bases identical to TRBD1. Trimming at V came to 3 bases and at J to 2 bases, leaving 0 bases not matched to a gene. CDR1 KGHSH and CDR2 LQKENI come from the germline V gene. The CDR3 loop spans 15 amino acids.

This chain connects TRBV27 to TRBJ1-5, with D unresolved. The CDR3 length is 14 residues. V was shortened by 6 bases and J by 1 base, with 10 bases between the two germline ends. The germline gives CDR1 MNHEY, CDR2 SMNVEV (reference sequence). CDR3 in amino acids: CASRDLGSNQPQHF. As DNA, the CDR3 is TGTGCCAGCAGGGACCTAGGGAGCAATCAGCCCCAGCATTTT.

J is TRBJ2-5 and V is TRBV25-1; the D is unclear. CDR3 size: 14 residues. In germline, CDR1 is MGHDK, CDR2 SYGVNS. V dropped 2 bases and J dropped 2 bases, with 9 bases sitting between them. Here the CDR3 reads CASSEMTQQETQYF. Written as DNA, the CDR3 is TGTGCCAGCAGTGAAATGACCCAACAAGAGACCCAGTACTTC.

The chain employs TRBV11-1 and TRBJ2-7; possible D gene TRBD2, 6 bases. Trimming removed 5 bases at V and 2 bases at J, with 13 bases between. The CDR3 contains 14 residues. From germline, CDR1 is SGHAT and CDR2 FQDESV (reference sequence). This CDR3 is CASSTGLLAYEQYF. CDR3 DNA: TGTGCCAGCAGCACGGGACTTTTAGCCTACGAGCAGTACTTC.

This clone was picked up a small number of times. The CDR3 region is CASSLNFPNEQFF. CDR3 DNA sequence: TGTGCCAGCAGTTTAAACTTTCCCAATGAGCAGTTCTTC. The chain links TRBV5-6 to TRBJ2-1; no definite D call. CDR1 SGHDT and CDR2 YYEEEE come from the germline V gene. The CDR3 is 13 amino acids. V was shortened by 5 bases and J by 6 bases, with 12 bases between the two germline ends.

The chain has TRBV2 and TRBJ2-3; D is unresolved. Germline V gene lookup returns CDR1 SNHLY and CDR2 FYNNEI. The V and J ends lost 3 bases and 11 bases respectively, with 12 bases between them. There are 12 residues in the CDR3. As DNA, the CDR3 is TGTGCCAGCAGTGAGGGTCGGCCGGGGCAGTATTTT. Its translation: CASSEGRPGQYF.

This clone was seen just once. The chain has TRBV7-9 and TRBJ2-7; 7 bases fit TRBD1. Germline-derived CDR1 and CDR2 are SEHNR and FQNEAQ (reference sequence). V was pared by 2 bases and J by 4 bases, with 8 bases of the junction left unmatched. The CDR3 is 15 residues long. DNA for the CDR3: TGTGCCAGCAGCTTATATCATGGGACAGCATACGAGCAGTACTTC. It is translated as CASSLYHGTAYEQYF.

The chain recombines TRBV7-9 with TRBJ2-4; D gene uncertain. CDR1 and CDR2 from the germline V gene are SEHNR and FQNEAQ (reference sequence). V lost 7 bases, J lost 0 bases, and 19 bases lay in between. The CDR3 has 17 residues. The CDR3 sequence is CASTIDRPALAKNIQYF. The CDR3 DNA reads TGTGCCAGCACCATTGACCGGCCGGCTCTAGCCAAAAACATTCAGTACTTC.